These T cell receptor beta chains were read from a single sample in a study of chemoradiotherapy in HPV16-positive cancers. Measured with immunoSEQ multiplex PCR; TCRdb has only the in-frame clones, and not every one. The sample includes roughly 19,000 clones, roughly 84% of them seen just once. Sample: blood, taken from a patient who underwent chemoradiotherapy. These receptors all come from a human donor with HPV-associated anogenital cancer. CDR3s include the opening cysteine and the closing phenylalanine or tryptophan. Fields, in order: J gene, D gene, V gene, clone size, CDR3 protein, CDR3 DNA. A D gene is named only where the DNA matches it firmly. Some rows mark clone size as missing; the rest say once, few, many or name a class of expanded clone.

j_gene: TRBJ1-1
d_gene: -
v_gene: TRBV7-3
abundance: -
CDR3aa: CASSRGGGRGTEAFF
CDR3nt: TGTGCCAGCAGCCGTGGTGGGGGGAGGGGCACTGAAGCTTTCTTT

j_gene: TRBJ2-3
d_gene: TRBD2
v_gene: TRBV9
abundance: -
CDR3aa: CASSGVAGQLTDTQYF
CDR3nt: TGTGCCAGCAGCGGTGTAGCGGGGCAACTCACAGATACGCAGTATTTT

j_gene: TRBJ1-1
d_gene: -
v_gene: TRBV14
abundance: -
CDR3aa: CASSQDGGIEAFF
CDR3nt: TGTGCCAGCAGCCAAGATGGTGGTATTGAAGCTTTCTTT

j_gene: TRBJ1-4
d_gene: TRBD1
v_gene: TRBV11-2
abundance: -
CDR3aa: CASSFGQGNEKLFF
CDR3nt: TGTGCCAGCAGCTTCGGACAGGGTAATGAAAAACTGTTTTTT

j_gene: TRBJ2-1
d_gene: TRBD1
v_gene: TRBV11-3
abundance: -
CDR3aa: CASSDRAGDEQFF
CDR3nt: TGTGCCAGCAGCGACAGGGCTGGGGATGAGCAGTTCTTC

j_gene: TRBJ2-3
d_gene: TRBD2
v_gene: TRBV19
abundance: -
CDR3aa: CASSIAASGGSDTQYF
CDR3nt: TGTGCCAGTAGTATTGCAGCTAGCGGCGGTTCAGATACGCAGTATTTT

j_gene: TRBJ2-3
d_gene: -
v_gene: TRBV7-8
abundance: -
CDR3aa: CASSSLGEVATQYF
CDR3nt: TGTGCCAGCAGCTCCCTCGGAGAGGTCGCTACGCAGTATTTT

j_gene: TRBJ1-1
d_gene: -
v_gene: TRBV19
abundance: -
CDR3aa: CASKAWAANTEAFF
CDR3nt: TGTGCCAGTAAGGCGTGGGCAGCGAACACTGAAGCTTTCTTT

j_gene: TRBJ2-3
d_gene: TRBD2
v_gene: TRBV14
abundance: -
CDR3aa: CASEESGVGTDTQYF
CDR3nt: TGTGCCAGCGAGGAGAGCGGGGTGGGCACAGATACGCAGTATTTT

j_gene: TRBJ2-2
d_gene: -
v_gene: TRBV9
abundance: few
CDR3aa: CASHRDTNTGELFF
CDR3nt: TGTGCCAGCCACAGGGACACCAACACCGGGGAGCTGTTTTTT

j_gene: TRBJ1-1
d_gene: TRBD1
v_gene: TRBV2
abundance: -
CDR3aa: CASNDGAGTGNTEAFF
CDR3nt: TGTGCCAGCAACGACGGTGCCGGGACAGGGAACACTGAAGCTTTCTTT

j_gene: TRBJ2-7
d_gene: -
v_gene: TRBV2
abundance: -
CDR3aa: CASSETGIPAFAYEQYF
CDR3nt: TGTGCCAGCAGTGAAACCGGGATCCCAGCGTTTGCCTACGAGCAGTACTTC

j_gene: TRBJ2-1
d_gene: -
v_gene: TRBV5-1
abundance: -
CDR3aa: CASNEGQGTAEQFF
CDR3nt: TGCGCCAGCAACGAGGGCCAGGGAACAGCTGAGCAGTTCTTC

j_gene: TRBJ2-7
d_gene: TRBD1
v_gene: TRBV6-6
abundance: -
CDR3aa: CASSLMGTGTYEQYF
CDR3nt: TGTGCCAGCAGTTTAATGGGGACAGGGACCTACGAGCAGTACTTC

j_gene: TRBJ1-2
d_gene: TRBD1
v_gene: TRBV19
abundance: -
CDR3aa: CASSILGQVVYGYTF
CDR3nt: TGTGCCAGTAGTATATTGGGACAGGTCGTCTATGGCTACACCTTC

j_gene: TRBJ2-2
d_gene: -
v_gene: TRBV7-7
abundance: -
CDR3aa: CASRGLSSGELFF
CDR3nt: TGTGCCAGCAGGGGACTCTCGTCCGGGGAGCTGTTTTTT

j_gene: TRBJ2-5
d_gene: -
v_gene: TRBV19
abundance: few
CDR3aa: CASSMRQGEETQYF
CDR3nt: TGTGCCAGTAGTATGCGGCAGGGTGAGGAGACCCAGTACTTC

j_gene: TRBJ2-5
d_gene: -
v_gene: TRBV21-1
abundance: -
CDR3aa: CAGSESRDRAQETQYF
CDR3nt: TGTGCCGGCTCAGAGTCCCGGGACAGGGCACAAGAGACCCAGTACTTC

j_gene: TRBJ1-1
d_gene: -
v_gene: TRBV11-2
abundance: -
CDR3aa: CASSLVRGSGTEAFF
CDR3nt: TGTGCCAGCAGCTTAGTCAGGGGCTCGGGCACTGAAGCTTTCTTT

j_gene: TRBJ2-3
d_gene: TRBD2
v_gene: TRBV5-1
abundance: -
CDR3aa: CASSFGTSGGDTQYF
CDR3nt: TGCGCCAGCAGCTTCGGGACTAGCGGGGGGGACACGCAGTATTTT

j_gene: TRBJ1-4
d_gene: -
v_gene: TRBV4-1
abundance: large
CDR3aa: CASSQDFSQTSNEKLFF
CDR3nt: TGCGCCAGCAGCCAAGATTTTAGCCAGACTTCTAATGAAAAACTGTTTTTT

j_gene: TRBJ2-2
d_gene: TRBD1
v_gene: TRBV7-3
abundance: -
CDR3aa: CASSFFFFGQGASGELFF
CDR3nt: TGTGCCAGCAGCTTCTTTTTTTTCGGACAGGGGGCTTCCGGGGAGCTGTTTTTT

j_gene: TRBJ2-7
d_gene: TRBD2
v_gene: TRBV13
abundance: -
CDR3aa: CASSLRGLAGEYEQYF
CDR3nt: TGTGCCAGCAGCCTGAGAGGACTAGCGGGGGAATACGAGCAGTACTTC

j_gene: TRBJ1-1
d_gene: -
v_gene: TRBV6-6
abundance: -
CDR3aa: CASSYPTPGFAEAFF
CDR3nt: TGTGCCAGCAGTTACCCGACGCCTGGGTTCGCTGAAGCTTTCTTT

j_gene: TRBJ2-1
d_gene: -
v_gene: TRBV11-2
abundance: once
CDR3aa: CASSSGQNNEQFF
CDR3nt: TGTGCCAGCAGCTCAGGACAGAACAATGAGCAGTTCTTC

j_gene: TRBJ2-7
d_gene: -
v_gene: TRBV11-2
abundance: -
CDR3aa: CASSLDPSLSYEQYF
CDR3nt: TGTGCCAGCAGCTTAGACCCTAGCTTGTCCTACGAGCAGTACTTC

j_gene: TRBJ2-1
d_gene: -
v_gene: TRBV7-9
abundance: -
CDR3aa: CASVLQDNEQFF
CDR3nt: TGTGCCAGCGTCCTACAGGACAATGAGCAGTTCTTC

j_gene: TRBJ2-7
d_gene: TRBD1
v_gene: TRBV7-2
abundance: -
CDR3aa: CASSPPAGGAGEQYF
CDR3nt: TGTGCCAGCAGCCCCCCGGCAGGGGGCGCGGGTGAGCAGTACTTC

j_gene: TRBJ2-7
d_gene: TRBD1
v_gene: TRBV6-5
abundance: -
CDR3aa: CASSLTGLALYEQYF
CDR3nt: TGTGCCAGCAGTTTGACAGGGCTGGCCCTCTACGAGCAGTACTTC

j_gene: TRBJ2-5
d_gene: -
v_gene: TRBV27
abundance: -
CDR3aa: CASKEGGRETQYF
CDR3nt: TGTGCCAGCAAAGAGGGGGGTCGGGAGACCCAGTACTTC

j_gene: TRBJ2-5
d_gene: -
v_gene: TRBV5-8
abundance: -
CDR3aa: CASPNSWAPTIQETQYF
CDR3nt: TGTGCCAGCCCTAACAGTTGGGCCCCTACCATTCAAGAGACCCAGTACTTC

j_gene: TRBJ2-3
d_gene: TRBD2
v_gene: TRBV19
abundance: -
CDR3aa: CASSPASSGGLDTQYF
CDR3nt: TGTGCCAGTAGTCCTGCTTCTAGCGGGGGGTTGGATACGCAGTATTTT

j_gene: TRBJ2-7
d_gene: -
v_gene: TRBV5-1
abundance: -
CDR3aa: CASSLEADHTYEQYF
CDR3nt: TGCGCCAGCAGCTTGGAGGCGGACCACACCTACGAGCAGTACTTC

j_gene: TRBJ1-5
d_gene: TRBD1
v_gene: TRBV5-6
abundance: -
CDR3aa: CASSFVSDRGQPQHF
CDR3nt: TGTGCCAGCAGCTTTGTGAGCGACAGGGGACAGCCCCAGCATTTT

j_gene: TRBJ2-1
d_gene: -
v_gene: TRBV18
abundance: -
CDR3aa: CASSPTPYNEQFF
CDR3nt: TGTGCCAGCTCACCGACCCCCTACAATGAGCAGTTCTTC